The entry below describes one T cell receptor (beta chain). Which antigen it targets is not known. Base qualities are not recorded, but no much larger clone differs from it by a single base. The data stem from a study of PD-L1 blockade in urothelial cancer (dated by TCRdb to 2016 to 2017). A note on the overall study: Every patient began therapy in about 2014 and was given atezolizumab 1,200 mg intravenously every 3 weeks. About 85% of the roughly 29 patients were identified as males with urothelial cancer of bladder origin, and a prior smoking history was reported by 18 of 29 patients. Patients had an ECOG performance status of 0 or 1 and had received between 0 and 3 prior chemotherapy regimens. Blood samples were analyzed 3 weeks after the start of treatment (second dose) and 6 weeks after the start of treatment. Blood samples gave a median of around 130,000 T cells and approximately 85,000 unique TCRs, with a median clonality of 0.080. An exploratory multi-omic analysis was conducted of the somatic, immune and clinical correlates of response to PD-L1 blockade with atezolizumab in urothelial cancer. Pretreatment tumor samples and matched peripheral blood, collected serially before and after atezolizumab treatment, underwent TCR sequencing. Progression-free survival longer than 6 months counted as durable clinical benefit, and TCR features were additionally tested against both progression-free and overall survival. In the same patients who had TCR sequencing, pretreatment tumors also underwent whole exome sequencing and RNA sequencing. Nine patients achieved durable clinical benefit and some 21 did not. Pretreatment blood TCR-seq was available for fewer than 30 patients, at least one posttreatment blood collection was obtained for around 25 patients, and tumor TCR-seq was available for around 25 patients. Results and caveats for the whole study, not just this receptor: Small sample size (n of about 30) and many exploratory analyses mean the results are intended to be hypothesis-generating. At 3 weeks after the start of treatment, tumor-associated TCR clones in peripheral blood had expanded more in patients with durable benefit (n ≈ 24, p = 0.022). A pretreatment peripheral blood TCR clonality below the median was linked to improved progression-free and overall survival.

What the time point label conveys for this sample: pretreatment peripheral blood. The cohort included under 35 patients with locally advanced or metastatic urothelial carcinoma who were treated at Memorial Sloan Kettering on a trial protocol. Peripheral blood mononuclear cells were collected pretreatment and during treatment, with between 1 and 8 total time points per patient. The Qiagen DNeasy Blood extraction kit was used to purify genomic DNA from total PBMCs and tumor samples. PBMCs were collected pretreatment and during treatment and were isolated and stored as previously described. CDR1 and CDR2 are drawn from the germline V gene: SNHLY, FYNNEI. V lost 3 bases and J lost 6 bases; the stretch between them is 12 bases long. The CDR3 numbers 13 residues from cysteine through phenylalanine. The kept DNA is CDR3 alone, 39 bases in frame from the first base. To estimate absolute template abundance from read counts, synthetic TCR analog templates were spiked into each PCR. TCRbeta CDR3 regions were amplified from genomic DNA with bias-controlled V and J gene primers using the immunoSEQ assay. Sequencing of rearranged TCRbeta segments was done at approximately 20X coverage. As for the authors' bioinformatics: Sequencing errors were corrected by clustering, and CDR3s were annotated against IMGT so that V, D and J genes could be assigned. Downstream analyses used only productive TCRbeta rearrangements and left out out-of-frame or stop-codon sequences. To compute clonality, Shannon entropy was normalized by the log of the number of unique productive sequences and then subtracted from one. Clones differing between time points or between blood and tumor were identified by Fisher's exact test with Benjamini-Hochberg correction at adjusted p below 0.01. TCRdb obtained this table from immuneACCESS and retained in-frame rearrangements with V and J assigned. These tables miss some clones; where compared with another copy, unresolved V genes account for less than half of the shortfall, and the remainder is unexplained. Clone size and the V and J calls come from that table; the DNA yielded D and trimming. For this sample the table gives approximately 63,000 clones, of which roughly 77% were detected only once. The ten largest clones add up to roughly 1.5% of the sample.

This receptor was taken from a man between 65 and 85 years old with urothelial cancer. Sequencing was performed on PBMCs, taken around atezolizumab (anti-PD-L1) treatment. The chain links TRBV2 with TRBJ2-7; the best D guess is TRBD1, with 6 bases matching. CDR3 region: CASSDPGRGEQYF. The base sequence is TGTGCCAGCAGTGATCCCGGCAGGGGCGAGCAGTACTTC. Supplemented by the reference TRBV2 and TRBJ2-7 proteins around the CDR3, the complete variable domain is EPEVTQTPSHQVTQMGQEVILRCVPISNHLYFYWYRQILGQKVEFLVSFYNNEISEKSEIFDDQFSVERPDGSNFTLKIRSTKLEDSAMYFCASSDPGRGEQYFGPGTRLTVT.